Listed below are T cell receptor beta chains from one sample, sequenced in a study of molecular identifiers for immune sequencing clone quantification. TCRdb re-called the PCR reads with MiXCR, one entry per CDR3 protein. The table has around 460,000 distinct CDR3 sequences, about a fifth seen once. The specimen sequenced was naive CD8+ T cells from blood, with Jurkat cell RNA spiked in. These receptors were taken from a human donor in good health. Some libraries in this study had Jurkat cell RNA spiked in. Both conserved end residues are trimmed from each CDR3.

>TRBV7-9|TRBJ2-3
ASSAWDSTDTQY
>TRBV6-2/TRBV6-3|TRBJ1-1
ASSYPSGFRDTEAF
>TRBV29-1|TRBJ2-1
SVEEHNEQF
>TRBV20-1|TRBJ2-3
SARGGLGGGPGGLDTQY
>TRBV6-6|TRBJ2-3
ASRKGTGTGTDTQY
>TRBV20-1|TRBJ2-7
SARDLAATYEQY
>TRBV4-1|TRBJ2-5
ASSQPNRDLFQETQY
>TRBV29-1|TRBJ2-7
SVTTGGSYEQY
>TRBV2|TRBJ1-1
ASSIARAEAF
>TRBV11-2|TRBJ2-3
ASSLLMGLAGTDTQY
>TRBV3-1|TRBJ1-2
ASSQELWNYGYT
>TRBV7-6|TRBJ2-2
ASSLAIRSREWGTGELF
>TRBV29-1|TRBJ2-2
STRSGGGGTGELF
>TRBV5-5|TRBJ1-1
ASSLGQGARTEAF
>TRBV30|TRBJ2-7
AWRELAGAKYEQY
>TRBV2|TRBJ1-1
ASNWAPNTEAF
>TRBV20-1|TRBJ2-2
SASAPGQLYTGELF
>TRBV10-3|TRBJ2-3
AISESRGSTDTQY